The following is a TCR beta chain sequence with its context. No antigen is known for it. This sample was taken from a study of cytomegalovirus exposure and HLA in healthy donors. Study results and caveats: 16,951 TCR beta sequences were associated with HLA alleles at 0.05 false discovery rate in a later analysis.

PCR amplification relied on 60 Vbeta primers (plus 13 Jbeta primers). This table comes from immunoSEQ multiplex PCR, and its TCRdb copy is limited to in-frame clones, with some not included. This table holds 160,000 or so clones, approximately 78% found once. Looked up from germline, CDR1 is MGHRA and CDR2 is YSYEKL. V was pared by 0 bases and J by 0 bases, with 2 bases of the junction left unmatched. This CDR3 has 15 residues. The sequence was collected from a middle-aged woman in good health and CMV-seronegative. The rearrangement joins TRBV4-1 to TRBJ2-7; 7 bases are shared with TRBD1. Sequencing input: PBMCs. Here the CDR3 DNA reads TGCGCCAGCAGCCAAGAAAGGGACAGCTCCTACGAGCAGTACTTC. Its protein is CASSQERDSSYEQYF.